A selection of T cell receptor beta chains follows, all from one sample in a study of cytomegalovirus exposure and HLA in healthy donors. TCRdb keeps only in-frame clones here, not all; method: immunoSEQ multiplex PCR. The top ten clones hold about 2.4% of a sample with about 130,000 clones, about 71% of them seen once. Sample: PBMCs. Receptor source: a woman aged 55-69 years in good health and CMV-seropositive. The CDR3 runs from the conserved cysteine through the conserved F or W. A D gene is named only where the DNA matches it firmly. Where a row states a size, it is once, few, many or the class of an expanded clone; other rows omit it.

V	size	D	J	DNA	CDR3
TRBV19	-	TRBD2	TRBJ2-2	TGTGCCAGTACCACCCTACCGGGGGGGAACACCGGGGAGCTGTTTTTT	CASTTLPGGNTGELFF
TRBV5-1	few	TRBD1	TRBJ1-4	TGCGCCAGCCGGACAGGGGGAAATAATGAAAAACTGTTTTTT	CASRTGGNNEKLFF
TRBV4-2	-	TRBD2	TRBJ2-2	TGTGCCAGCAGACGAGAAGGGCGGGGGGGCACCGGGGAGCTGTTTTTT	CASRREGRGGTGELFF
TRBV19	-	-	TRBJ2-1	TGTGCCAGTCAGACCGGACAGAGAAGCAATGAGCAGTTCTTC	CASQTGQRSNEQFF
TRBV19	-	TRBD1	TRBJ1-2	TGTGCCAGTAGTATATCGACAGGGTTGAAAGGCTACACCTTC	CASSISTGLKGYTF
TRBV11-3	-	-	TRBJ1-1	TGTGCCAGCAGCTTAGCAGAGAACACTGAAGCTTTCTTT	CASSLAENTEAFF
TRBV5-4	-	-	TRBJ2-7	TGTGCCAGCAGCTTGGCCGGACAGCTATACGAGCAGTACTTC	CASSLAGQLYEQYF
TRBV18	-	TRBD1	TRBJ1-2	TGTGCCAGCTCACCACCGGGACAGGGGGAAGGTGGCTACACCTTC	CASSPPGQGEGGYTF
TRBV19	-	-	TRBJ1-1	TGTGCCAGTAGTCTATTTTATGAAGCTTTCTTT	CASSLFYEAFF
TRBV7-3	-	-	TRBJ2-2	TGTGCCAGCAGCTTAACCAATCAGGGTCGGCACACCGGGGAGCTGTTTTTT	CASSLTNQGRHTGELFF
TRBV5-1	-	TRBD2	TRBJ2-3	TGCGCCAGCAGTTTAGACGGGGGGGCTAGCACAGATACGCAGTATTTT	CASSLDGGASTDTQYF
TRBV11-2	-	-	TRBJ2-7	TGTGCCAGCAGCTTAGATCTGGGGGGGGCCCTCGAGCAGTACTTC	CASSLDLGGALEQYF
TRBV5-6	-	TRBD1	TRBJ1-4	TGTGCCAGCAGCTACTCAGGGGGCCCAATTGAAAAACTGTTTTTT	CASSYSGGPIEKLFF
TRBV7-8	-	-	TRBJ1-3	TGTGCCAGCAGCTCCGGGGGGTCTAGAAACACCATATATTTT	CASSSGGSRNTIYF
TRBV4-2	once	TRBD1	TRBJ1-2	TGTGCCAGCAGCCAGCGACAGGGAAGTAACTATGGCTACACCTTC	CASSQRQGSNYGYTF
TRBV11-1	-	-	TRBJ1-2	TGTGCCAGCAGCTTAGGTGGGACTGCTAACTATGGCTACACCTTC	CASSLGGTANYGYTF
TRBV21-1	once	-	TRBJ1-6	TGTGCCAGCAGCATACACCCAAGCTCCTATAATTCACCCCTCCACTTT	CASSIHPSSYNSPLHF
TRBV7-9	few	TRBD1	TRBJ1-3	TGTGCCACCGGTTCCCTTGGGAGGACAGGTCACTCTGGAAACACCATATATTTT	CATGSLGRTGHSGNTIYF
TRBV27	-	-	TRBJ1-5	TGTGCCAGCAGTTTAGGAGGGAAGCTGTATCTTTATAGCAATCAGCCCCAGCATTTT	CASSLGGKLYLYSNQPQHF
TRBV19	many	TRBD1	TRBJ2-2	TGTGCCACCGCGACAGGGAGAGCCGGGGAGCTGTTTTTT	CATATGRAGELFF
TRBV19	-	-	TRBJ1-1	TGTGCCAGTAGTATTTCTGTTATGAACACTGAAGCTTTCTTT	CASSISVMNTEAFF
TRBV2	few	-	TRBJ1-2	TGTGCCAGCAGTAGGGCAGGGAACTATGGCTACACCTTC	CASSRAGNYGYTF
TRBV6-6	few	-	TRBJ2-5	TGTGCCAGCAGCTTCCGGCTCGGGTACCAAGAGACCCAGTACTTC	CASSFRLGYQETQYF
TRBV18	-	TRBD1	TRBJ2-7	TGTGCCAGCTCACGACGTTCAGGGGGCATATCCTCCTACGAGCAGTACTTC	CASSRRSGGISSYEQYF
TRBV6-6	few	TRBD1	TRBJ2-5	TGTGCCAGCAGTTACGGGACAGAAGAGACCCAGTACTTC	CASSYGTEETQYF
TRBV6-6	few	-	TRBJ2-1	TGTGCCAGCAGTTACTCGGTGGGGAGCTCCTACAATGAGCAGTTCTTC	CASSYSVGSSYNEQFF
TRBV5-6	-	-	TRBJ1-2	TGTGCCAGCAGCTCCCTGATTCCGGGTTCCTATGGCTACACCTTC	CASSSLIPGSYGYTF
TRBV5-4	-	-	TRBJ2-7	TGTGCCAGCAGCTTGATCGGTGCCCCGACCTACGAGCAGTACTTC	CASSLIGAPTYEQYF
TRBV6-5	once	TRBD1	TRBJ1-2	TGTGCCAGCAGTAATCCGGGACAGGGGGCGCTTGGCTACACCTTC	CASSNPGQGALGYTF
TRBV7-9	-	-	TRBJ2-3	TGTGCCAGCAGCTTAGGGCAGGCCTTGGGTACGCAGTATTTT	CASSLGQALGTQYF
TRBV5-3	few	-	TRBJ1-6	TGTGCCAGAAGCTTCGCACAGAGCTATAATTCACCCCTCCACTTT	CARSFAQSYNSPLHF
TRBV19	-	TRBD1	TRBJ2-3	TGTGCCAGTAGTTCAGACAGGGGGCAAACAGATACGCAGTATTTT	CASSSDRGQTDTQYF
TRBV2	-	TRBD1	TRBJ1-3	TGTGCCAGCAGGTCCGGGACAGCCATCTCTGGAAACACCATATATTTT	CASRSGTAISGNTIYF
TRBV5-1	-	TRBD2	TRBJ2-1	TGCGCCAGCAGCTTGGCGGGGGACTACTCCTACAATGAGCAGTTCTTC	CASSLAGDYSYNEQFF
TRBV19	once	TRBD1	TRBJ2-7	TGTGCCAGTAGGAAAACAGGGGGTGGGTCCTACGAGCAGTACTTC	CASRKTGGGSYEQYF
TRBV5-1	-	-	TRBJ1-2	TGCGCCAGCAGCTTGGGGCATTCGGAGGGGCGTAACAACACCTTC	CASSLGHSEGRNNTF
TRBV7-6	-	-	TRBJ1-4	TGTGCCAGCAGCTTAGAAATCGGACAGAAGAATGAAAAACTGTTTTTT	CASSLEIGQKNEKLFF
TRBV6-1	-	-	TRBJ1-5	TGTGCCAGCAGTCAGGGGTTTAGCAATCAGCCCCAGCATTTT	CASSQGFSNQPQHF
TRBV9	once	TRBD1	TRBJ2-7	TGTGCCAGCAGCGCGGAACAGGGGACCTACGAGCAGTACTTC	CASSAEQGTYEQYF
TRBV9	few	-	TRBJ2-2	TGTGCCAGTCGGTCCAAGAACACCGGGGAGCTGTTTTTT	CASRSKNTGELFF
TRBV6-5	-	TRBD2	TRBJ2-1	TGTGCCAGCAGTTACTCCAGCGGGGGGGAATACAATGAGCAGTTCTTC	CASSYSSGGEYNEQFF
TRBV29-1	-	-	TRBJ1-2	TGCAGCGTAAGTGCCTTCGGGGATGGCTACACCTTC	CSVSAFGDGYTF
TRBV25-1	few	TRBD1	TRBJ1-3	TGTGCCAGCGTTACAGGGGGCGGAAACACCATATATTTT	CASVTGGGNTIYF
TRBV19	once	TRBD1	TRBJ1-1	TGTGCCAGTAGTGAGGACAGGGGGCGTGTGAACACTGAAGCTTTCTTT	CASSEDRGRVNTEAFF